The sequence of this T cell receptor (beta chain) was determined in a study of cytomegalovirus exposure and HLA in healthy donors. Study summary: The study placed less than 90% of its 398 genotyped donors in the Caucasian-associated ancestry cluster.

Study-wide results and limits: The authors assumed roughly uniform sequencing depth across donors for presence/absence analyses. Later analysis demonstrated an association between a missense DCLRE1C variant and TCR beta V- and J-gene trimming. What was likely a sequencing artifact was a cluster of highly shared sequence variants.

Turning to this clone: Its antigen is not known.

PCR was performed using 60 Vbeta and 13 Jbeta primers. The protocol was immunoSEQ multiplex PCR, while the TCRdb copy is restricted to in-frame clones and leaves out a portion. The table lists about 230,000 clones, roughly four fifths of them singletons, with over 0.5% in the top ten. The source is a woman aged 40 to 50 in good health and CMV-seronegative. Sequenced: PBMCs.

The CDR3 is CASSLVTAGGFTDTQYF. The CDR3 DNA is TGTGCCAGCAGCTTAGTTACGGCGGGGGGGTTCACAGATACGCAGTATTTT. The chain joins TRBV7-8 to TRBJ2-3, with 9 nucleotides matching TRBD2. Germline V CDR1 and CDR2: SGHVS, FQNEAQ. The length of the CDR3 is 17 residues. J was trimmed by 2 bases and V by 1 base; bases with no gene match: 7.